The 5 T cell receptor beta chains presented below share a single source sample, sequenced in a study of T cells in Graves' hyperthyroidism and ophthalmopathy. Amplification of TCR beta CDR3 regions was performed using RNA transcripts as template. TCR CDR3 regions were first amplified by RT-PCR with HTBI primers. TCRdb fed the multiplex PCR reads into MiXCR, producing one record per CDR3 protein. The sample holds approximately 360,000 distinct CDR3 sequences; around 25% are singletons and the top ten take more than 60%. The sequenced sample consisted of blood. These receptors were collected from a man aged 50 to 60 with Graves' hyperthyroidism.

This clonotype was counted many times. In DNA, the CDR3 is TGTGCCAGCAGCGGGCCGAACACCGGGGAGCTGTTTTTT. Translation: CASSGPNTGELFF. This chain uses TRBV12-3 or TRBV12-4 with TRBJ2-2; D unresolved. This CDR3 region has 13 residues. Trimming cost V 6 bases and J 0 bases, with 5 bases left between them.

With respect to this clonotype: The junction departs from the called germline gene at one end, perhaps through a read error. The rearrangement links TRBV7-8 to TRBJ2-1; D not resolved. This CDR3 spans 15 amino acids. Germline CDR1 reads SGHVS; CDR2 reads FQNEAQ. CDR3 sequence: CASSKVQVGNNEQFF. The DNA for the CDR3 is TGCGCCAGCAGCAAAGTTCAGGTTGGGAACAATGAGCAGTTCTTC.

The V and J genes are TRBV30 and TRBJ2-3; TRBD2 matches at 9 bases. V shed 4 bases, J shed 3 bases, and the junction held 5 bases outside the gene matches. The CDR3 is 14 amino acids. Germline-derived CDR1 and CDR2 are GTSNPN and SVGIG (reference sequence). The CDR3 sequence is CAWTSGMGTDTQYF. In nucleotides, the CDR3 is TGTGCCTGGACTAGCGGGATGGGTACAGATACGCAGTATTTT.

This clonotype was seen ten or more times. V gene TRBV11-1 combines with J gene TRBJ2-5, with 13 bases lining up with TRBD2. After removal of 5 bases from V and 5 bases from J, the junction contained 11 bases not matched to a gene. The CDR3 totals 17 residues. Germline-derived CDR1 and CDR2 are SGHAT and FQDESV (reference sequence). This chain's CDR3 is CASSMGLAGPMGETQYF. DNA of the CDR3: TGTGCCAGCAGCATGGGACTAGCGGGGCCTATGGGGGAGACCCAGTACTTC.

The rearrangement links TRBV29-1 to TRBJ1-1, with 12 bases identical to TRBD1. The germline CDR1 and CDR2 sequences are SQVTM and ANQGSEA. The trim removed 7 bases at V and 1 base at J, leaving 10 bases unmatched. CDR3 length equals 16 residues. The CDR3 region has the DNA TGCAGCGCTGTGGGGGACAGGGGGCGACGGAACACTGAAGCTTTCTTT. The encoded protein is CSAVGDRGRRNTEAFF.